Listed below are T cell receptor beta chains from one sample, sequenced in a study of shared clonotypes between healthy human individuals. Libraries were prepared by immunoSEQ multiplex PCR; TCRdb keeps only in-frame clonotypes and omits some of them. Of almost 700,000 clones listed, about 90% are singletons. The sample taken for sequencing was naive CD8+ T cells sorted from blood. The source of these receptors is a man younger than 40 in good health. The CDR3 runs from the conserved cysteine through the conserved F or W. A D gene is named only where the DNA matches it firmly. The size entry is marked missing in some rows and otherwise reads once, few, many or a size class.

>-|TRBJ2-1|TRBD2|TRBV5-4
TGTGCCAGCAGACTAGCGGGAGGCCACAATGAGCAGTTCTTC
CASRLAGGHNEQFF
>-|TRBJ1-1|-|TRBV4-1
TGCGCCAGCAGCCAAGACGAGGGGTGGCCTGAAGCTTTCTTT
CASSQDEGWPEAFF
>-|TRBJ2-7|-|TRBV4-1
TGCGCCAGCGGGCCTTCAGGGTCCTACGAGCAGTACTTC
CASGPSGSYEQYF
>-|TRBJ2-3|TRBD2|TRBV4-1
TGCGCCAGCAGCCCCGGAGGGGGGACTAGCGGGATTTTCGATACGCAGTATTTT
CASSPGGGTSGIFDTQYF
>-|TRBJ1-1|-|TRBV30
TGTGCCTGGAATCCCAGGGCGACTGAAGCTTTCTTT
CAWNPRATEAFF
>-|TRBJ2-5|TRBD2|TRBV19
TGTGCCAGTAGTATCATCCCCGGGACTAGTGGTGAGACCCAGTACTTC
CASSIIPGTSGETQYF
>-|TRBJ1-1|-|TRBV14
TGTGCCAGCAGCCAAGAGGGCGGAGGCCACCCCGAAGCTTTCTTT
CASSQEGGGHPEAFF
>-|TRBJ2-4|-|TRBV6-1
TGTGCCAGCAGTGGGACGGTGGGGGGAAACATTCAGTACTTC
CASSGTVGGNIQYF
>-|TRBJ1-4|TRBD1|TRBV19
TGTGCCAGTAGCCAACAGGGGGAAAAACTGTTTTTT
CASSQQGEKLFF
>-|TRBJ2-7|-|TRBV2
TGTGCCAGCAGTGTCAGTCCGTCGGTCGAGCAGTACTTC
CASSVSPSVEQYF
>-|TRBJ2-7|-|TRBV9
TGTGCCAGCAGCGTAGATCAGAATACGGCCGAGCAGTACTTC
CASSVDQNTAEQYF
>once|TRBJ2-3|-|TRBV6-6
TGTGCCAGCAGTATTAGATACACAGATACGCAGTATTTT
CASSIRYTDTQYF
>-|TRBJ2-3|-|TRBV7-9
TGTGCCAGCAGCACCCGTGCCTTATTAGCAGATACGCAGTATTTT
CASSTRALLADTQYF
>-|TRBJ2-1|-|TRBV9
TGTGCCAGCAGCGTCGGAGATACCACCTACAATGAGCAGTTCTTC
CASSVGDTTYNEQFF
>-|TRBJ2-5|-|TRBV25-1
TGTGCCAGCAGTGAATATGTGTTTACAGGCTTACAAGAGACCCAGTACTTC
CASSEYVFTGLQETQYF
>-|TRBJ2-1|-|TRBV5-4
TGTGCCAGCAGCTTTCTTCGGGACTCGACCTACAATGAGCAGTTCTTC
CASSFLRDSTYNEQFF
>-|TRBJ1-1|-|TRBV4-3
TGCGCCAGCAGCCAGAGGGAGGGACGGACTGAAGCTTTCTTT
CASSQREGRTEAFF
>-|TRBJ2-1|-|TRBV14
TGTGCCAGCAGCCAAGAAGGGGATGAGCAGTTCTTC
CASSQEGDEQFF
>-|TRBJ2-7|-|TRBV20-1
TGCAGTGCTAGAACTAATTACGAGCAGTACTTC
CSARTNYEQYF
>-|TRBJ2-7|-|TRBV15
TGTGCCACCAGCAGAGTTGGTGGGAGTACCTACGAGCAGTACTTC
CATSRVGGSTYEQYF
>once|TRBJ2-1|-|TRBV7-9
TGTGCCAGCGAAAAAGCGGGTTTCAATAACAATGAGCAGTTCTTC
CASEKAGFNNNEQFF
>once|TRBJ2-7|TRBD1|TRBV10-2
TGCGCCAGCAGGGCGGACAGGGGGGGATACGAGCAGTACTTC
CASRADRGGYEQYF
>-|TRBJ2-3|TRBD2|TRBV5-4
TGTGCCAGCAGCTTGGTGGGGGCGGGAGGAGATACGCAGTATTTT
CASSLVGAGGDTQYF
>once|TRBJ2-7|TRBD1|TRBV27
TGTGCCAGCAGTTTCGGACGCGGGACAGGCTACGAGCAGTACTTC
CASSFGRGTGYEQYF
>-|TRBJ1-1|-|TRBV19
TGTGCCAGTAGTTGGGGGGGCCTCACTGAAGCTTTCTTT
CASSWGGLTEAFF
>-|TRBJ2-7|TRBD1|TRBV28
TGTGCCAGCTCGGACAGGTTTTCCTACGAGCAGTACTTC
CASSDRFSYEQYF
>once|TRBJ2-5|-|TRBV6-5
TGTGCCAGCAGTTACTCAGGGGGGCGAGGGACCCAGTACTTC
CASSYSGGRGTQYF
>-|TRBJ2-7|-|TRBV27
TGTGCCAGCAGTTTGAGTTCCAGTCTGAGGAGGTACTTC
CASSLSSSLRRYF
>-|TRBJ2-5|-|TRBV7-2
TGTGCCAGCAGCTTGAGTTTAGGAGAGACCCAGTACTTC
CASSLSLGETQYF
>once|TRBJ2-1|TRBD2|TRBV4-3
TGCGCCAGCAGCCACCGCGGGACTAGCGGCTCCTACAATGAGCAGTTCTTC
CASSHRGTSGSYNEQFF
>-|TRBJ2-1|-|TRBV10-1
TGCGCCAGCAGCGCGGGACAAGCGTACAATGAGCAGTTCTTC
CASSAGQAYNEQFF